This T cell receptor beta chain was identified in a study of spatial heterogeneity in lung cancer. Broader study findings: TCRs found ubiquitously expanded in tumor appeared in blood more at resection than at follow-up.

TCRdb ran MiXCR on the 5' RACE reads and lists one entry per CDR3 protein. The profile covers tens of thousands of distinct CDR3 sequences, with 13% appearing a single time and more than 7% taken by the ten largest. This clonotype was observed many times. Its antigen is currently unknown. The CDR3 runs 13 residues. The trim removed 7 bases at V and 3 bases at J, leaving 5 bases unmatched. Germline loops: CDR1 ENHRY, CDR2 SYGVKD. The time point was: sample taken at primary tumor resection. Unsorted samples of tumor, nontumor lung or frozen PBMC had their whole RNA sequenced. This clonotype was obtained from a male donor with early-stage non-small cell lung cancer. The sample here was PBMCs, taken at surgery. V and J are TRBV10-3 and TRBJ1-1; 7 bases fit TRBD1. This CDR3 reads CAIKQGVYTEAFF. As DNA, the CDR3 is TGTGCCATCAAGCAGGGGGTGTACACTGAAGCTTTCTTT.